This entry describes one T cell receptor beta chain. Its antigen remains unidentified. This sample is drawn from a study of T-cell memory formation after mild COVID-19. Study observations and caveats: Contracting clones, day 15 to 85, had balanced CD4/CD8, and later expanders favored CD4+. CD4+ clones that contracted lay mainly in CM and EM; CD8+ ones lay in EMRA.

The authors produced TCR alpha and TCR beta cDNA libraries with sample barcodes and UMIs by 5'RACE using constant-segment primers. MiXCR, run by TCRdb on the 5' RACE reads, gives a single entry per CDR3 protein. Here the sample spans approximately 450,000 distinct CDR3 sequences, roughly 18% being singletons. CDR1 DFQATT and CDR2 SNEGSKA come from the germline V gene (reference sequence). The CDR3 has 11 residues. J was trimmed by 11 bases and V by 7 bases; bases with no gene match: 9. This clonotype was sampled from an adult woman who had mild COVID-19 (a few samples of this study predate the infection). Cell type and time point are not known. The V gene is TRBV20-1, the J gene TRBJ2-3, with 7 bases fitting TRBD2. Material: PBMCs or a T cell subset sorted from them (not recorded which). CDR3 loop: CSGELAQGQYF. Here the CDR3 DNA reads TGCAGTGGGGAACTAGCGCAAGGGCAGTATTTT.